This T cell receptor beta chain was captured by sequencing in a study of CD8+ T cells in alopecia areata. Study in general: Those patients who were treated received oral tofacitinib, which was given at 5 to 10 mg twice daily for moderate-to-severe alopecia areata. Study-wide findings and caveats: Normal scalp had lower clonality than lesional scalp, with alopecia totalis/universalis lesions showing this most strongly.

PBMCs provided sorted CD4+ and CD8+ T cells. As regards this clone: Its antigen is not known.

The sequencing template was cDNA reverse transcribed from extracted RNA. The repertoire was sequenced with immunoSEQ multiplex PCR; TCRdb's copy has only in-frame clones and lacks some. The table shows about 150,000 clones, with around three fifths occurring only once. The clonotype comes from a human donor with alopecia areata. Source: CD4+ T cells sorted from blood, taken at week 0.

CDR3 residues: CSVGWDRGTEAFF. For the CDR3, the DNA is TGCAGCGTCGGATGGGACAGGGGCACTGAAGCTTTCTTT. The V gene is TRBV29-1, the J gene TRBJ1-1, with TRBD1 matching over 10 bases. The trim removed 6 bases at V and 4 bases at J, leaving 5 bases unmatched. The CDR3 consists of 13 residues. Germline V CDR1 and CDR2: SQVTM, ANQGSEA.